This T cell receptor beta chain was sequenced for a study of T cell repertoires in cytomegalovirus infection. Study-level information: Public TCR beta signatures marked donors with CMV infection and the matching HLA. General study results and limits: What dominated the ex vivo response were HLA-C-restricted CMV-specific TCR beta clonotypes. Summed frequency of shared TCR beta families picked out CMV carriers who also had the relevant HLA.

TCRdb fed the reads into MiXCR, producing one record per CDR3 protein. The repertoire includes 450,000 to 550,000 distinct CDR3 sequences, about 17% of them detected once, and approximately 24% sits in the top ten. This clonotype was recorded at least ten times. The antigen is not known. This CDR3 contains 15 residues. Germline assignment: CDR1 MDHEN and CDR2 SYDVKM. V was cut by 2 bases and J by 7 bases, with 15 bases left in between. Specimen: CD8+ T cells from PBMCs. The clonotype originates from a human donor in good health (CMV status not recorded). Some clones in this sample may be carry-over from other donors' samples. The V call is TRBV28, the J call TRBJ1-5; D perhaps matches TRBD1 (6 bases). The CDR3 region has the DNA TGTGCCAGCAGTTTAGGGACACTCCGGGAACAGCCCCAGCATTTT. Amino acid sequence: CASSLGTLREQPQHF.